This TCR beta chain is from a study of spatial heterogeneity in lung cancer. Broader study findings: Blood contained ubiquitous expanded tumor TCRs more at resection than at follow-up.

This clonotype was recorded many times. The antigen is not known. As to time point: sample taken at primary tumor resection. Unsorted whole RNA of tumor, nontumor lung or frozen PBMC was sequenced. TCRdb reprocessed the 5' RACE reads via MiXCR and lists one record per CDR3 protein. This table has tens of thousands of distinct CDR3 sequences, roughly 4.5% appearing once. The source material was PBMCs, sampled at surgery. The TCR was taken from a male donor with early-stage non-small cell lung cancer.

The CDR3 protein is CASRHRALRSHTQYF. CDR3 nucleotides: TGTGCCAGCAGACACAGGGCCCTAAGAAGCCATACGCAGTATTTT. The chain couples TRBV6-2 or TRBV6-3 to TRBJ2-3; a weak D match, TRBD1 (6 bases). Germline CDR1 and CDR2: MNHEY and SVGEGT. The length of the CDR3 is 15 residues. The V and J ends lost 6 bases and 7 bases respectively, with 20 bases between them.